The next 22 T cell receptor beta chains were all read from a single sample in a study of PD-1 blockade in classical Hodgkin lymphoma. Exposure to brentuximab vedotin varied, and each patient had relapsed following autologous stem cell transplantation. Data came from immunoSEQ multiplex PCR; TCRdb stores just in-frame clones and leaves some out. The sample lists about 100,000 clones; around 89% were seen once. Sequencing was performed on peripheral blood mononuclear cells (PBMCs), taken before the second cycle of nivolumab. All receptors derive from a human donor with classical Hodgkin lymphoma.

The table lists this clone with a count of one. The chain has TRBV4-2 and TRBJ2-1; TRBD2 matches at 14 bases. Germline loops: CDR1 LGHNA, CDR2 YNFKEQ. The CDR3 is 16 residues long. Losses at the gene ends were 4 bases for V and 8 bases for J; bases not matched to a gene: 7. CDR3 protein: CASSLRLAGGQYEQFF. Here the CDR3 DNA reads TGTGCCAGCAGCCTGAGACTAGCGGGAGGGCAGTATGAGCAGTTCTTC.

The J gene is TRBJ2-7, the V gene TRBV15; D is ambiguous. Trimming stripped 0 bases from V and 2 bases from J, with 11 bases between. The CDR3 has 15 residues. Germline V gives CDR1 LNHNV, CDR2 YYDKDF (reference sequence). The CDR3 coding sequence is TGTGCCACCAGCAGAGATTCTGCAGGAACCTACGAGCAGTACTTC. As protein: CATSRDSAGTYEQYF.

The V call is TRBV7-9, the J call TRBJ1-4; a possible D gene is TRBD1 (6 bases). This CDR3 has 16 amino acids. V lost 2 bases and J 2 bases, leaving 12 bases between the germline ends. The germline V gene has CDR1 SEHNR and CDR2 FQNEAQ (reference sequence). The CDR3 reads CASSLTGFSTNEKLFF. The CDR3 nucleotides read TGTGCCAGCAGCTTAACAGGGTTTTCTACTAATGAAAAACTGTTTTTT.

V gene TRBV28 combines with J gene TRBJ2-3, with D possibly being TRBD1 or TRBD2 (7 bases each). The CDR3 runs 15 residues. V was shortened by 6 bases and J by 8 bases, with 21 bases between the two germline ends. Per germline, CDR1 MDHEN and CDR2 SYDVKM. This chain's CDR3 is CASSPLGAGGGTQYF. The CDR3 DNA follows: TGTGCCAGCAGCCCCTTAGGGGCAGGGGGGGGTACGCAGTATTTT.

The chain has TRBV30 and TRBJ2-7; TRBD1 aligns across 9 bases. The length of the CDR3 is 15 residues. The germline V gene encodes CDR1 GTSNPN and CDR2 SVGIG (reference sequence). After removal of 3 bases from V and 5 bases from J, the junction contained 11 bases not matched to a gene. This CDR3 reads CAWSHPGQGGDEQYF. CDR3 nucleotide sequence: TGTGCCTGGAGCCATCCGGGACAGGGAGGAGACGAGCAGTACTTC.

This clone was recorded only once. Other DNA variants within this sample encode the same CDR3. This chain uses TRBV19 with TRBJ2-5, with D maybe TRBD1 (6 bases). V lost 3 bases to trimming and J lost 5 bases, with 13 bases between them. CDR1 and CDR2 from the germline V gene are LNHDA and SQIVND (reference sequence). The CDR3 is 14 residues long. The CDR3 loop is CASSIGGRGETQYF. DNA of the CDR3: TGTGCCAGTAGTATTGGGGGAAGGGGGGAGACCCAGTACTTC.

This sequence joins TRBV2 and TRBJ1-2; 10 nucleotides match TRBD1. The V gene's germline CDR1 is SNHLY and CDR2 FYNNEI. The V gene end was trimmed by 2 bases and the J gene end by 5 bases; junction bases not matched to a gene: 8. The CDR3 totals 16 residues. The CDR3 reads CASSESRDRGGYGYTF. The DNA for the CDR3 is TGTGCCAGCAGTGAAAGCCGGGACAGGGGAGGTTATGGCTACACCTTC.

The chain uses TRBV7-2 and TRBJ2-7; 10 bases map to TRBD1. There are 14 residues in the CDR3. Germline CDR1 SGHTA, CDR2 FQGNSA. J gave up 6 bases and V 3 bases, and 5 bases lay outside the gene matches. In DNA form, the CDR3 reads TGTGCCAGCAGCTTCCGGGACAGGGGATCCGAGCAGTACTTC. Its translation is CASSFRDRGSEQYF.

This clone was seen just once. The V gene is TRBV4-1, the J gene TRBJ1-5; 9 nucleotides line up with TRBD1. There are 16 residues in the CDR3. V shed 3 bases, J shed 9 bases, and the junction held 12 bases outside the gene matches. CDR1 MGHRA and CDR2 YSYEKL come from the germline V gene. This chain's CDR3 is CASSQDRDRVRRPQHF. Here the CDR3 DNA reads TGCGCCAGCAGCCAGGACCGGGACAGGGTGCGGCGGCCCCAGCATTTT.

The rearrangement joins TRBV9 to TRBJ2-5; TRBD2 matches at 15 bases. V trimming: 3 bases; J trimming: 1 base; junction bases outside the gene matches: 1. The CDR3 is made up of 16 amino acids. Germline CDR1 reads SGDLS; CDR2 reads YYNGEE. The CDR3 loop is CASSEGLAGGQETQYF. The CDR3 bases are TGTGCCAGCAGCGAGGGACTAGCGGGAGGCCAAGAGACCCAGTACTTC.

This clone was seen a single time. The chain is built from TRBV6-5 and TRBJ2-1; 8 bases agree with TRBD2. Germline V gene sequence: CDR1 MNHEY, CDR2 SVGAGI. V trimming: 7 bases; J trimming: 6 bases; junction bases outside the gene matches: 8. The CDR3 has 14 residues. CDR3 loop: CASIPPSGSNEQFF. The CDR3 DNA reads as TGTGCCAGCATCCCACCTAGCGGGTCCAATGAGCAGTTCTTC.

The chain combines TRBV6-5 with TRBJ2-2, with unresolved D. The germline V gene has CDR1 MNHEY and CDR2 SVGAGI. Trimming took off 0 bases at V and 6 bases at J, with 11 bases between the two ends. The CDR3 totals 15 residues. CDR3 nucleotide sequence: TGTGCCAGCAGTTACTCGAGATCACGAGCCGGGGAGCTGTTTTTT. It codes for CASSYSRSRAGELFF.

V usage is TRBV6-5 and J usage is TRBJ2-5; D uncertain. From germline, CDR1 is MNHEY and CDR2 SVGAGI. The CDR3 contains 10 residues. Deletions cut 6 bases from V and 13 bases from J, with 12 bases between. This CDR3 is CASRTGPMYF. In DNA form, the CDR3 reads TGTGCCAGCAGAACCGGGCCCATGTACTTC.

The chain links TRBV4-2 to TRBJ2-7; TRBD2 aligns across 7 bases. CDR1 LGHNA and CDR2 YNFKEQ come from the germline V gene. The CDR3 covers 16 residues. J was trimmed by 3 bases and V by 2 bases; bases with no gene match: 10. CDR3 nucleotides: TGTGCCAGCAGCCAATCTAGCGGAGGGGCATTCTACGAGCAGTACTTC. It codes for CASSQSSGGAFYEQYF.

The CDR3 nucleotides are TGCAGCGTTGGCGGGAGAGGCTTCTACAATGAGCAGTTCTTC. Residues: CSVGGRGFYNEQFF. The J gene is TRBJ2-1, the V gene TRBV29-1; 7 positions match TRBD2. Germline V CDR1 and CDR2: SQVTM, ANQGSEA. The CDR3 has 14 residues. The V and J ends lost 4 bases and 3 bases, in that order; junction bases with no gene match: 6.

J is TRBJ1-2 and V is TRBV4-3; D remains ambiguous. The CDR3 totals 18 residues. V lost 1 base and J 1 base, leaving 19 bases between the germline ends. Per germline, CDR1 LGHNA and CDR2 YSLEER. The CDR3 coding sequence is TGCGCCAGCAGCCAAGTAAGCCGGACCCCTTTAATTAACTATGGCTACACCTTC. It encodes CASSQVSRTPLINYGYTF.

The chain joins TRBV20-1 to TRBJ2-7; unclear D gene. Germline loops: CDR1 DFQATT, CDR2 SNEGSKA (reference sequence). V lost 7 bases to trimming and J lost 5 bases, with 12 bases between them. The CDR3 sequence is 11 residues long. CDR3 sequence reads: CSGRWANEQYF. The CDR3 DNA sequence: TGCAGTGGCCGTTGGGCCAACGAGCAGTACTTC.

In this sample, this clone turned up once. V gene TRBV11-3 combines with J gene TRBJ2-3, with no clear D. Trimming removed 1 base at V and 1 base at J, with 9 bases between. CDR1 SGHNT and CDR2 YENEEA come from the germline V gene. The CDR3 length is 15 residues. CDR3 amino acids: CASSLGDGGTDTQYF. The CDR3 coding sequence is TGTGCCAGCAGCTTAGGGGATGGAGGCACAGATACGCAGTATTTT.

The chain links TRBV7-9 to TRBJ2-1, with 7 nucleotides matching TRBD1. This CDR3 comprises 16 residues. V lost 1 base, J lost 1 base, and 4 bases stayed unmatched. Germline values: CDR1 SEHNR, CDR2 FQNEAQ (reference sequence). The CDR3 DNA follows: TGTGCCAGCAGCTTAGATGAGGACAGGTCCTACAATGAGCAGTTCTTC. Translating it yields CASSLDEDRSYNEQFF.

DNA of the CDR3: TGTGCCAGCAGTCCCTACAATATCGGACGTTCTGCAACTAATGAAAAACTGTTTTTT. Its translation: CASSPYNIGRSATNEKLFF. The V call is TRBV28, the J call TRBJ1-4; D unclear. The V gene's germline CDR1 is MDHEN and CDR2 SYDVKM. This CDR3 is built from 19 residues. The V end was cut by 5 bases, the J end by 0 bases, with 22 bases between.

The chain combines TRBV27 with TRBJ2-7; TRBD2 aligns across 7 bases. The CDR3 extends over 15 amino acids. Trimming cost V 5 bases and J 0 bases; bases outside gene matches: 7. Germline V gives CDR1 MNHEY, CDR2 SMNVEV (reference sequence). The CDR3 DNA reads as TGTGCCAGCAGTGTGGAACTAGCGCTCTCCTACGAGCAGTACTTC. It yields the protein CASSVELALSYEQYF.

Here the CDR3 DNA reads TGTGCCAGTAGTATAGGGGCCGGGACTAGCGGGAGGAATGAGCAGTTCTTC. Protein: CASSIGAGTSGRNEQFF. This rearrangement joins TRBV19 to TRBJ2-1, with TRBD2 matching over 15 bases. Germline CDR1 reads LNHDA; CDR2 reads SQIVND (reference sequence). The CDR3 length is 17 residues. V lost 1 base and J lost 7; bases outside the gene matches: 5.